The 12 T cell receptor beta chains below all came from one sample that was sequenced in a study of shared clonotypes between healthy human individuals. Some clones are missing from TCRdb's copy, which holds only in-frame ones; the method was immunoSEQ multiplex PCR. The sample lists under 1,100,000 clones; under 80% were seen once. Sequencing was performed on memory CD4+ T cells sorted from blood. As to subset: CD45RA-negative fraction. These receptors all stem from a man younger than 30 in good health.

The genes are TRBV2 and TRBJ2-1, with 8 positions matching TRBD2. The ends lost 3 bases at V and 9 bases at J; junction bases unmatched: 4. Germline CDR1 is SNHLY and CDR2 is FYNNEI. The length of the CDR3 is 13 residues. In nucleotides, the CDR3 is TGTGCCAGCAGTGACAGCGGGGGTGGTGAGCAGTTCTTC. Translated, it gives CASSDSGGGEQFF.

Turning to this clone: Other DNA sequences in the same sample also yield this CDR3. This chain connects TRBV7-2 to TRBJ1-2; 7 bases map to TRBD1. This CDR3 is 12 amino acids long. With V trimmed by 5 bases and J by 7 bases, 4 bases remained unmatched. Per the germline V gene, CDR1 is SGHTA and CDR2 is FQGNSA. The CDR3 nucleotides are TGTGCCAGCAGCCCGAGACAGGGTGGCTACACCTTC. Encoded protein: CASSPRQGGYTF.

This clone occurred many times. The chain uses TRBV13 and TRBJ1-6, with 7 bases that match TRBD1. V was pared by 4 bases and J by 9 bases, with 9 bases of the junction left unmatched. Germline V gene lookup returns CDR1 PRHDT and CDR2 FYEKMQ (reference sequence). The CDR3 is 15 amino acids. The CDR3 sequence is CASSYDRDSGSPLHF. CDR3 nucleotides: TGTGCCAGCAGCTATGACAGGGACTCTGGTTCACCCCTCCACTTT.

V and J are TRBV5-1 and TRBJ2-7; D not certain. This CDR3 contains 12 residues. Trimming took 2 bases from V and 6 from J, leaving 9 bases between them. Germline V gene lookup returns CDR1 SGHRS and CDR2 YFSETQ. CDR3 DNA sequence: TGCGCCAGCAGCTTTGCCACCGGCGAGCAGTACTTC. Translation: CASSFATGEQYF.

As for this clone: Other DNA variants within this sample encode the same CDR3. V and J are TRBV19 and TRBJ1-2; a possible D gene is TRBD1 (6 bases). The germline V gene encodes CDR1 LNHDA and CDR2 SQIVND (reference sequence). V gave up 3 bases and J gave up 3 bases, with 11 bases separating them. This CDR3 region has 14 residues. CDR3 sequence (DNA): TGTGCCAGTAGTATCAGGGGAGAGTACTATGGCTACACCTTC. This sequence encodes CASSIRGEYYGYTF.

The rearrangement joins TRBV30 to TRBJ1-6, with unresolved D. Trimming removed 2 bases at V and 10 bases at J, with 18 bases between. Germline V gives CDR1 GTSNPN, CDR2 SVGIG (reference sequence). The CDR3 runs to 15 residues. The CDR3 DNA reads as TGTGCCTGGAGTTACGAGGGAAAAGTGGGATCACCCCTCCACTTT. This sequence encodes CAWSYEGKVGSPLHF.

As concerns this clone: This sample also contains other DNA sequences that code for the same CDR3. The chain joins TRBV7-9 to TRBJ2-3; 8 nucleotides match TRBD1. This CDR3 region has 14 residues. J gave up 2 bases and V 5 bases, and 3 bases lay outside the gene matches. Per germline, CDR1 SEHNR and CDR2 FQNEAQ (reference sequence). The CDR3 region has the DNA TGTGCCAGCAGCAGGACAGGGTCCACAGATACGCAGTATTTT. This gives the protein CASSRTGSTDTQYF.

V is TRBV6-1 and J is TRBJ2-4; 10 nucleotides match TRBD2. CDR1 is MNHNS, CDR2 SASEGT, per germline. The ends lost 3 bases at V and 3 bases at J; junction bases unmatched: 2. This CDR3 is 15 amino acids long. The CDR3 DNA is TGTGCCAGCAGTGAGCTAGCGGGAGACAAAAACATTCAGTACTTC. It specifies CASSELAGDKNIQYF.

The chain uses TRBV10-2 and TRBJ2-5; D gene unclear. The CDR3 has 13 residues. Germline lookup yields CDR1 WSHSY and CDR2 SAAADI. Deletions cut 3 bases from V and 3 bases from J, with 8 bases between. The CDR3 nucleotides read TGCGCCAGCAGTGATAAGAGAAAAGAGACCCAGTACTTC. Translating it yields CASSDKRKETQYF.

The chain combines TRBV5-4 with TRBJ2-7; D ambiguous. Trimming removed 3 bases from V and 0 bases from J, with 10 bases in between. The CDR3 covers 14 residues. In germline, CDR1 is SGHNT, CDR2 YYREEE (reference sequence). The CDR3 DNA follows: TGTGCCAGCAGCTCCGTTTCTAGCTCCTACGAGCAGTACTTC. Residues: CASSSVSSSYEQYF.

This sequence joins TRBV14 and TRBJ1-4, with D unclear. Germline CDR1 SGHDN, CDR2 FVKESK. This CDR3 has 15 amino acids. The V and J ends lost 4 bases and 8 bases respectively, with 17 bases between them. The CDR3 region has the DNA TGTGCCAGCAGCCCACGGTGGAGTCTGGGCGAAAAACTGTTTTTT. As protein: CASSPRWSLGEKLFF. The whole variable domain, filled in from reference TRBV14 and TRBJ1-4, reads EAGVTQFPSHSVIEKGQTVTLRCDPISGHDNLYWYRRVMGKEIKFLLHFVKESKQDESGMPNNRFLAERTGGTYSTLKVQPAELEDSGVYFCASSPRWSLGEKLFFGSGTQLSVL.

The rearrangement joins TRBV6-6 to TRBJ2-6, with D uncertain. In germline, CDR1 is MNHNY, CDR2 SVGAGI (reference sequence). Trimming removed 0 bases from V and 4 bases from J, with 10 bases in between. The CDR3 totals 16 residues. The DNA for the CDR3 is TGTGCCAGCAGTTACTCGACGGGTTCAGGGGCCAACGTCCTGACTTTC. Encoded protein: CASSYSTGSGANVLTF.